Listed below are T cell receptor beta chains from one sample, sequenced in a study of regulatory T cells in long-lasting Graves disease. TCRdb used MiXCR to reprocess the multiplex PCR reads, holding one entry per CDR3 protein. The sample records about 430,000 distinct CDR3 sequences, 15% being singletons. This same sample was also taken into another study, of T cells in Graves' hyperthyroidism and ophthalmopathy.

The material was peripheral blood mononuclear cells (PBMCs), obtained at new diagnosis, from a patient treated with antithyroid drugs. The source of these receptors is a middle-aged woman with Graves disease. CDR3s include the opening cysteine and the closing phenylalanine or tryptophan. D genes are given only for firm matches. Clone size is not always given. Where it is, it says once, few, many or a class for expanded clones.

j_gene | v_gene | d_gene | abundance | CDR3nt | CDR3aa
TRBJ2-1 | TRBV25-1 | TRBD2 | many | TGTGCCAGCAGTGCTAGGACTAGCGGGAGGAGGGATGAGCAGTTCTTC | CASSARTSGRRDEQFF
TRBJ2-1 | TRBV7-2 | . | many | TGTGCCAGCAGCCCTAGCCTAGCTGAGTCCTACAATGAGCAGTTCTTC | CASSPSLAESYNEQFF
TRBJ2-5 | TRBV2 | . | . | TGTGCCAGCAGCCTCGAGGGGGGGGCAGGGGAGACCCAGTACTTC | CASSLEGGAGETQYF
TRBJ2-6 | TRBV30 | . | few | TGTGCCTGGAGTGTATCCCCCCCTGGGGCCAACGTCCTGACTTTC | CAWSVSPPGANVLTF
TRBJ2-1 | TRBV7-3 | TRBD2 | many | TGTGCCAGCAGCTCGACTAGCGCCAACAATGAGCAGTTCTTC | CASSSTSANNEQFF
TRBJ2-3 | TRBV7-2 | . | many | TGTGCCAGCAGCAGAACACGGGCGGCAGATACGCAGTATTTT | CASSRTRAADTQYF
TRBJ2-2 | TRBV13 | . | few | TGTGCCAGCAGCTTTACGGGAACTAGCTACGCGAACACCGGGGAGCTGTTTTTT | CASSFTGTSYANTGELFF
TRBJ2-2 | TRBV7-6 | . | . | TGTGCCAGCACCCTTAGTAGTAGCGGGAACACCGGGGAGCTGTTTTTT | CASTLSSSGNTGELFF
TRBJ1-2 | TRBV28 | . | . | TGTGCCAGCAGCCCCAGGGGCCGCCGGGACTATGGCTACACCTTC | CASSPRGRRDYGYTF
TRBJ2-1 | TRBV2 | TRBD2 | many | TGTGCCAGCAGTGAAAATAGCGGGATTTACAATGAGCAGTTCTTC | CASSENSGIYNEQFF
TRBJ2-5 | TRBV20-1 | . | few | TGCAGTGGCATGGGGGTGGCTGGAGAGACCCAGTACTTC | CSGMGVAGETQYF
TRBJ2-7 | TRBV3-1 | . | few | TGTGCCAGCAGCCAAGAAGGAGGGGCGCAGTACTTC | CASSQEGGAQYF
TRBJ1-3 | TRBV5-1 | . | . | TGCGCCAGCAGCCCCGCGGGCCGGAGAGGAAACACCATATATTTT | CASSPAGRRGNTIYF
TRBJ1-6 | TRBV20-1 | . | few | TGCAGTGCTAGAGCCCAGAGTGGTTCACCCCTCCACTTT | CSARAQSGSPLHF
TRBJ2-3 | TRBV19 | . | . | TGTGCCGCGCAGAGCACAGATACGCAGTATTTT | CAAQSTDTQYF
TRBJ2-1 | TRBV11-2 | . | many | TGTGCCAGCAGCTTGAGAAATGAGCAGTTCTTC | CASSLRNEQFF
TRBJ2-3 | TRBV4-1 | . | . | TGCGCCAGCAGCCGGGGGGGGCGCCTCAGCACAGATACGCAGTATTTT | CASSRGGRLSTDTQYF